These 12 T cell receptor beta chains came from one sample sequenced in a study of blood T cell repertoires in COVID-19. Sequencing was performed with immunoSEQ multiplex PCR; in TCRdb, only in-frame clones are kept and a portion is missing. The sample has 350,000 or so clones, approximately 89% seen once. The specimen was peripheral blood. These receptors were collected from an older woman with COVID-19, enrolled during active disease.

The chain links TRBV28 to TRBJ1-2; D uncertain. CDR1 MDHEN and CDR2 SYDVKM come from the germline V gene. The CDR3 length is 16 residues. V was trimmed by 5 bases and J by 0 bases, leaving 16 bases between them. CDR3 in amino acids: CASSAVLQLPNYGYTF. The CDR3 DNA is TGTGCCAGCAGTGCCGTCCTCCAACTCCCTAACTATGGCTACACCTTC.

V and J are TRBV27 and TRBJ1-4; 8 bases are a match to TRBD1. The germline V gene has CDR1 MNHEY and CDR2 SMNVEV (reference sequence). The CDR3 runs to 15 residues. After removal of 4 bases from V and 8 bases from J, the junction contained 9 bases not matched to a gene. Here the CDR3 reads CASSSHRGNREKLFF. In DNA, the CDR3 is TGTGCCAGCAGTTCCCACAGGGGGAACAGGGAAAAACTGTTTTTT.

The table lists this clone with a few counts. J is TRBJ2-5 and V is TRBV7-9; 7 nucleotides match TRBD2. Trimming took 6 bases from V and 6 from J; bases not matched to a gene: 7. The CDR3 sequence is 13 residues long. CDR1 is SEHNR and CDR2 is FQNEAQ in the germline V gene (reference sequence). CDR3 DNA sequence: TGTGCCAGCAGTGATAGCGGGTCCAAGACCCAGTACTTC. Its protein product is CASSDSGSKTQYF.

The chain joins TRBV5-1 to TRBJ2-5, with D perhaps TRBD2 (5 bases). Trimming pared 2 bases from V and 3 bases from J, leaving 14 bases between. Germline CDR1 is SGHRS and CDR2 is YFSETQ. The CDR3 has 15 residues. CDR3 bases: TGCGCCAGCAGCTTATCAGAAACGACTAAAGAGACCCAGTACTTC. Translated: CASSLSETTKETQYF.

V gene TRBV6-5 combines with J gene TRBJ1-2, with TRBD1 matching 7 bases. The CDR3 runs to 13 residues. CDR1 and CDR2 from the germline V gene are MNHEY and SVGAGI. Trimming cost V 7 bases and J 8 bases; bases outside gene matches: 10. The DNA for the CDR3 is TGTGCCAGCACCGACAGGGCTCTTTTGGGCTACACCTTC. It codes for CASTDRALLGYTF.

The genes are TRBV14 and TRBJ1-2; D perhaps matches TRBD1 (6 bases). This CDR3 has 12 residues. CDR1 and CDR2 (germline): SGHDN, FVKESK. Trimming cost V 2 bases and J 8 bases, with 9 bases left between them. This CDR3 reads CASSQRQGGYTF. The CDR3 DNA sequence: TGTGCCAGCAGCCAAAGGCAGGGGGGCTACACCTTC.

This clone was seen more than once but under ten times. V gene TRBV28 combines with J gene TRBJ1-3, with 7 bases fitting TRBD1. Germline V gene data show CDR1 as MDHEN and CDR2 as SYDVKM. Germline trimming cut 5 bases from V and 4 bases from J; bases unmatched to any gene: 5. This CDR3 is built from 14 residues. The CDR3 nucleotides are TGTGCCAGCAGTGCCCAAGGGGGCGGAAACACCATATATTTT. Translated, it gives CASSAQGGGNTIYF.

This clone has a handful of counts. V is TRBV6-2 or TRBV6-3 and J is TRBJ1-2, with D unclear. V lost 4 bases and J 8 bases, leaving 11 bases between the germline ends. There are 12 residues in the CDR3. The germline V gene has CDR1 MNHEY and CDR2 SVGEGT. The CDR3 DNA reads TGTGCCAGCAGTTTCGGGGTAGGAGGCTACACCTTC. Translation: CASSFGVGGYTF.

This chain connects TRBV5-1 to TRBJ2-5; D might be TRBD1 (6 bases). Looked up from germline, CDR1 is SGHRS and CDR2 is YFSETQ. This CDR3 is built from 15 residues. The germline V and J ends were trimmed by 0 bases and 4 bases, with 13 bases remaining between them. The CDR3 here is CASSLEGTLTETQYF. In nucleotides, the CDR3 is TGCGCCAGCAGCTTGGAAGGGACATTGACAGAGACCCAGTACTTC.

The chain carries TRBV7-8 and TRBJ2-1, with TRBD1 identical over 7 bases. V gave up 5 bases and J gave up 8 bases; unmatched junction bases: 15. Germline V gene lookup returns CDR1 SGHVS and CDR2 FQNEAQ. This CDR3 has 16 amino acids. The CDR3 nucleotides are TGTGCCAGCAGCAGATCGACAGGGAACTTTTTGTATGAGCAGTTCTTC. Amino acid sequence: CASSRSTGNFLYEQFF.

This clone was seen only once. The J gene is TRBJ2-5, the V gene TRBV18; 7 bases agree with TRBD1. Germline assignment: CDR1 KGHSH and CDR2 LQKENI. The CDR3 consists of 14 residues. The V and J ends lost 4 bases and 0 bases, in that order; junction bases with no gene match: 2. The CDR3 spells CASSRGTDQETQYF. The CDR3 region has the DNA TGTGCCAGCTCACGGGGGACAGACCAAGAGACCCAGTACTTC.

V and J are TRBV27 and TRBJ1-1; D possibly corresponds to TRBD1 (6 bases). Germline CDR1 MNHEY, CDR2 SMNVEV (reference sequence). V was trimmed by 4 bases and J by 4 bases, leaving 13 bases between them. CDR3 length: 14 residues. The CDR3, as DNA: TGTGCCAGCAGTTATGGGCAGGGGTCCACTGAAGCTTTCTTT. It specifies CASSYGQGSTEAFF.